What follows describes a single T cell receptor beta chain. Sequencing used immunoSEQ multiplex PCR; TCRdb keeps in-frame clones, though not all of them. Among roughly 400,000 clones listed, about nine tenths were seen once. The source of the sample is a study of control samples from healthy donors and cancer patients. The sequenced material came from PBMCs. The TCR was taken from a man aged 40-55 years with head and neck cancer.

CDR3 bases: TGTGCCAGCAGCCCTGGTGGGGTTGGGGGCTACACCTTC. Translating gives CASSPGGVGGYTF. V usage is TRBV28 and J usage is TRBJ1-2; D is uncertain. This CDR3 region has 13 residues. CDR1 MDHEN and CDR2 SYDVKM come from the germline V gene. Trimming removed 6 bases at V and 8 bases at J, with 16 bases between.